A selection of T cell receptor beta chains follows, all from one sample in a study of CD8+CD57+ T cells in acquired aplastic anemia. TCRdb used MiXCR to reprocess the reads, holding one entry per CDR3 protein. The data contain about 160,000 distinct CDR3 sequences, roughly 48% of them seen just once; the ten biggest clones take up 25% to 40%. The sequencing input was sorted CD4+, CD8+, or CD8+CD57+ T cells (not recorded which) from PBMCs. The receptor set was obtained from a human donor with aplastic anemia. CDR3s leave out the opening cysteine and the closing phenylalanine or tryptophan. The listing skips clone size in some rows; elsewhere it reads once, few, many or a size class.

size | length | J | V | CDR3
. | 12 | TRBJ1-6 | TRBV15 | ATSSRGGNSPLH
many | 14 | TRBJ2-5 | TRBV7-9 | ASSTLAGGPGETQY
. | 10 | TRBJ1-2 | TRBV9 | ASGGGFYGYT
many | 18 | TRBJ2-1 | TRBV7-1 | ASSSGGTSGTGLVYNEQF
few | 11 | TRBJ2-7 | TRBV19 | ASSFGQGYEQY
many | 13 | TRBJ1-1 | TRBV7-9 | ASSFSLEGATEAF
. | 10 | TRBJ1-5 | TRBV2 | ASSPWDQPQH
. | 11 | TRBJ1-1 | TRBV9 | ASTAAGGTEAF
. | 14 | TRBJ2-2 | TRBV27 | ASSLLSGSEVGELF
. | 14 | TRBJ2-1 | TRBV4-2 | ASSQDGGSRYNEQF
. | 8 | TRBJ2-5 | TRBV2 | ASSEETQY
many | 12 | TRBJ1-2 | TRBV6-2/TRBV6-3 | ASSYSKGYYGYT
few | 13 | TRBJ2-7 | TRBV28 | ASSLGTGLAYEQY
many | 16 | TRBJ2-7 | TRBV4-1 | ASSQVRRWQVISYEQY
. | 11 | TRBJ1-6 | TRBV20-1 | SASMGQNSPLH